Below, one T cell receptor beta chain is given with its context. Germline loops: CDR1 LGHNA, CDR2 YSLEER. This CDR3 spans 15 amino acids. The V gene end was trimmed by 3 bases and the J gene end by 3 bases; junction bases not matched to a gene: 3. From the roughly 110-subject validation cohort, which was separate from the approximately 670-subject first cohort, the donors were drawn. These data belong to a study of cytomegalovirus exposure and HLA in healthy donors. Sequencing was performed with immunoSEQ multiplex PCR; in TCRdb, only in-frame clones are kept and a portion is missing. There are 250,000 to 350,000 clones in the sample; more than 80% occur only once, and around 0.8% lies in the top ten.

Sequenced input: PBMCs. This clonotype was sampled from a woman aged 18-29 years in good health and CMV-seronegative. The chain carries TRBV4-3 and TRBJ2-3, with TRBD2 matching 10 bases. CDR3 nucleotide sequence: TGCGCCAGCAGCCACTCTAGCGGGAGAACAGATACGCAGTATTTT. Translation: CASSHSSGRTDTQYF.